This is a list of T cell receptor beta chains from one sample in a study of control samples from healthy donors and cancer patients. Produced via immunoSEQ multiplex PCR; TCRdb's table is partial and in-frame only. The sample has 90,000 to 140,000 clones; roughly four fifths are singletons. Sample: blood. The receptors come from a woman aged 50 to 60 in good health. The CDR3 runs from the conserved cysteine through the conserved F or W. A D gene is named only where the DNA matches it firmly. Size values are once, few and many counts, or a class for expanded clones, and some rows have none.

CDR3aa: CASSSNTEAFF
CDR3nt: TGTGCCAGTAGTTCGAACACTGAAGCTTTCTTT
v_gene: TRBV19
abundance: NA
d_gene: NA
j_gene: TRBJ1-1
len: 11

CDR3aa: CAIRRQHNSPLHF
CDR3nt: TGTGCCATCAGAAGACAGCATAATTCACCCCTCCACTTT
v_gene: TRBV10-3
abundance: NA
d_gene: NA
j_gene: TRBJ1-6
len: 13

CDR3aa: CASSRDGSTEAFF
CDR3nt: TGTGCCAGCAGCAGGGACGGGAGCACTGAAGCTTTCTTT
v_gene: TRBV7-9
abundance: once
d_gene: NA
j_gene: TRBJ1-1
len: 13

CDR3aa: CASSPGDAQPQHF
CDR3nt: TGTGCCAGCAGCCCAGGGGACGCTCAGCCCCAGCATTTT
v_gene: TRBV6-5
abundance: NA
d_gene: NA
j_gene: TRBJ1-5
len: 13

CDR3aa: CASSQDIAGENEQFF
CDR3nt: TGCGCCAGCAGCCAAGATATAGCGGGGGAGAATGAGCAGTTCTTC
v_gene: TRBV4-3
abundance: NA
d_gene: TRBD2
j_gene: TRBJ2-1
len: 15

CDR3aa: CASSLDNSNQPQHF
CDR3nt: TGTGCCAGCTCACTGGACAATAGCAATCAGCCCCAGCATTTT
v_gene: TRBV18
abundance: NA
d_gene: NA
j_gene: TRBJ1-5
len: 14

CDR3aa: CASSQVEGARNEQYF
CDR3nt: TGTGCCAGCAGCCAAGTCGAGGGGGCGAGAAACGAGCAGTACTTC
v_gene: TRBV4-2
abundance: NA
d_gene: TRBD1
j_gene: TRBJ2-7
len: 15

CDR3aa: CASSVDIPSTEAFF
CDR3nt: TGTGCCAGCAGCGTAGACATCCCGAGCACTGAAGCTTTCTTT
v_gene: TRBV9
abundance: NA
d_gene: NA
j_gene: TRBJ1-1
len: 14

CDR3aa: CASSILPKYEQYF
CDR3nt: TGTGCCAGTAGTATTCTTCCCAAGTACGAGCAGTACTTC
v_gene: TRBV19
abundance: NA
d_gene: NA
j_gene: TRBJ2-7
len: 13

CDR3aa: CASSQVAGTGGPYEQYF
CDR3nt: TGTGCCAGCAGCCAAGTGGCCGGGACAGGGGGCCCCTACGAGCAGTACTTC
v_gene: TRBV4-2
abundance: NA
d_gene: TRBD1
j_gene: TRBJ2-7
len: 17

CDR3aa: CASSLRGSNEKLFF
CDR3nt: TGTGCCAGCAGCTTAAGAGGGAGTAATGAAAAACTGTTTTTT
v_gene: TRBV7-3
abundance: NA
d_gene: NA
j_gene: TRBJ1-4
len: 14

CDR3aa: CASSPPIREGYTF
CDR3nt: TGTGCCAGCTCACCACCGATAAGGGAGGGCTACACCTTC
v_gene: TRBV18
abundance: NA
d_gene: NA
j_gene: TRBJ1-2
len: 13

CDR3aa: CASSLGLAGVNEQFF
CDR3nt: TGTGCTAGCAGCCTCGGACTAGCGGGAGTCAATGAGCAGTTCTTC
v_gene: TRBV7-7
abundance: once
d_gene: TRBD2
j_gene: TRBJ2-1
len: 15

CDR3aa: CASSLTTGFGSPLHF
CDR3nt: TGTGCCAGCAGCTTAACCACAGGGTTTGGTTCACCCCTCCACTTT
v_gene: TRBV7-3
abundance: once
d_gene: NA
j_gene: TRBJ1-6
len: 15

CDR3aa: CATKSQRADTQYF
CDR3nt: TGTGCCACCAAGTCCCAGAGGGCAGATACGCAGTATTTT
v_gene: TRBV12-3/TRBV12-4
abundance: NA
d_gene: NA
j_gene: TRBJ2-3
len: 13

CDR3aa: CASSYLSGGWSSYNEQFF
CDR3nt: TGTGCCAGCAGTTACCTCTCCGGGGGGTGGAGTTCCTACAATGAGCAGTTCTTC
v_gene: TRBV6-7
abundance: NA
d_gene: TRBD2
j_gene: TRBJ2-1
len: 18

CDR3aa: CASSLEQLDEQFF
CDR3nt: TGCGCCAGCAGCTTGGAGCAGTTGGATGAGCAGTTCTTC
v_gene: TRBV5-1
abundance: NA
d_gene: NA
j_gene: TRBJ2-1
len: 13

CDR3aa: CASSLAGGLSTQYF
CDR3nt: TGTGCCAGCAGCCTAGCGGGGGGACTTTCTACGCAGTATTTT
v_gene: TRBV7-2
abundance: NA
d_gene: TRBD2
j_gene: TRBJ2-3
len: 14

CDR3aa: CASGQTRAKNIQYF
CDR3nt: TGTGCCAGCGGACAAACTAGGGCCAAAAACATTCAGTACTTC
v_gene: TRBV2
abundance: NA
d_gene: NA
j_gene: TRBJ2-4
len: 14

CDR3aa: CASSIAFGDQPQHF
CDR3nt: TGTGCCAGTAGTATAGCCTTCGGGGACCAGCCCCAGCATTTT
v_gene: TRBV19
abundance: NA
d_gene: NA
j_gene: TRBJ1-5
len: 14

CDR3aa: CAWSRASTNEKLFF
CDR3nt: TGTGCCTGGAGCAGGGCCTCAACTAATGAAAAACTGTTTTTT
v_gene: TRBV30
abundance: NA
d_gene: NA
j_gene: TRBJ1-4
len: 14

CDR3aa: CAISEFTRGYEQYF
CDR3nt: TGTGCCATCAGTGAGTTTACCAGGGGATACGAGCAGTACTTC
v_gene: TRBV10-3
abundance: once
d_gene: NA
j_gene: TRBJ2-7
len: 14

CDR3aa: CASSLVLAGGTGELFF
CDR3nt: TGTGCCAGCAGCTTAGTCTTAGCGGGGGGTACCGGGGAGCTGTTTTTT
v_gene: TRBV7-8
abundance: NA
d_gene: TRBD2
j_gene: TRBJ2-2
len: 16